Each of the 11 T cell receptor beta chains below was sequenced from the same sample in a study of blood T cell repertoires in COVID-19 (dated by TCRdb to the early 2020s). Libraries were built with the immunoSEQ multiplex PCR assay. TCRdb stores this immuneACCESS table with in-frame sequences only. Part of the clones is absent; in the studies checked, under half of the shortfall reflects unresolved V genes, and no reason is known for the rest. In all, the sample holds roughly 180,000 clones, and 65% to 85% of those were seen once. The ten largest account for about 18% of the sample. The sample consisted of peripheral blood. The receptors shown here come from a man aged 55 to 70 with active or convalescent COVID-19.

The chain carries TRBV28 and TRBJ1-3, with TRBD1 identical over 10 bases. The germline V gene has CDR1 MDHEN and CDR2 SYDVKM. The CDR3 length is 15 residues. V lost 6 bases, J lost 0 bases, and 2 bases stayed unmatched. The CDR3 here is CASRDRGLSGNTIYF. CDR3 nucleotide sequence: TGTGCCAGCAGAGACAGGGGGCTCTCTGGAAACACCATATATTTT.

The chain carries TRBV29-1 and TRBJ2-1; the match to TRBD1 covers 9 bases. The V and J ends lost 6 bases and 8 bases, in that order; junction bases with no gene match: 11. The CDR3 is 14 amino acids. CDR1 and CDR2 from the germline V gene are SQVTM and ANQGSEA. For the CDR3, the DNA is TGCAGCGTCGCTAAGGGGACAGGGAACGATGAGCAGTTCTTC. Residues: CSVAKGTGNDEQFF.

The rearrangement joins TRBV5-1 to TRBJ1-4, with D possibly being TRBD1 (5 bases). This CDR3 contains 14 residues. With 4 bases removed from V and 3 bases from J, the gap between germline ends came to 10 bases. The V gene's germline CDR1 is SGHRS and CDR2 YFSETQ. This CDR3 reads CASSLGQANEKLFF. DNA for the CDR3: TGCGCCAGCAGCCTGGGGCAGGCTAATGAAAAACTGTTTTTT.

The V call is TRBV5-6, the J call TRBJ1-2, with D perhaps TRBD1 (6 bases). The CDR3 is 13 amino acids. Trimming took 4 bases from V and 6 from J, leaving 13 bases between them. The germline V gene has CDR1 SGHDT and CDR2 YYEEEE. The CDR3: CASSPRGSHGYTF. CDR3 bases: TGTGCCAGCAGCCCTAGGGGGTCTCATGGCTACACCTTC. Combining the CDR3 with reference TRBV5-6 and TRBJ1-2 gives the whole variable domain DAGVTQSPTHLIKTRGQQVTLRCSPKSGHDTVSWYQQALGQGPQFIFQYYEEEERQRGNFPDRFSGHQFPNYSSELNVNALLLGDSALYLCASSPRGSHGYTFGSGTRLTVV.

The gene calls are TRBV29-1 and TRBJ2-6; tentatively, D is TRBD1 (6 bases). V was cut by 1 base and J by 8 bases, with 12 bases left in between. Germline assignment: CDR1 SQVTM and CDR2 ANQGSEA. This CDR3 contains 14 residues. CDR3 loop: CSVEGGRGSNVLTF. The CDR3 nucleotides read TGCAGCGTTGAAGGGGGCAGGGGTTCCAACGTCCTGACTTTC.

The chain is built from TRBV18 and TRBJ2-1, with 9 bases aligning to TRBD1. With V trimmed by 1 base and J by 5 bases, 9 bases remained unmatched. The CDR3 consists of 17 residues. Germline CDR1 reads KGHSH; CDR2 reads LQKENI. The CDR3: CASSPRTPGTGNNEQFF. Written as DNA, the CDR3 is TGTGCCAGCTCACCACGAACACCCGGGACAGGGAACAATGAGCAGTTCTTC.

The chain is built from TRBV11-2 and TRBJ1-1; TRBD1 matches 8 bases. After removal of 3 bases from V and 3 bases from J, the junction contained 3 bases not matched to a gene. CDR1 SGHAT and CDR2 FQNNGV come from the germline V gene. The CDR3 is 14 amino acids. In DNA form, the CDR3 reads TGTGCCAGCAGCTTGGGACAGGCCCACACTGAAGCTTTCTTT. Translation gives CASSLGQAHTEAFF.

J is TRBJ2-1 and V is TRBV4-3, with 10 bases fitting TRBD2. Trimming removed 4 bases from V and 2 bases from J; junction bases left unmatched: 11. The CDR3 length is 18 residues. Germline V gives CDR1 LGHNA, CDR2 YSLEER. The CDR3 sequence: CASSPRASGSVTYNEQFF. Here the CDR3 DNA reads TGCGCCAGCAGCCCCCGGGCTAGCGGGAGTGTTACCTACAATGAGCAGTTCTTC.

This rearrangement joins TRBV5-1 to TRBJ2-7; 9 nucleotides match TRBD2. The CDR3 has 15 amino acids. The trim removed 3 bases at V and 0 bases at J, leaving 4 bases unmatched. CDR1 is SGHRS, CDR2 YFSETQ, per germline. The chain's CDR3 is CASSSLAGSSYEQYF. The CDR3 nucleotides are TGCGCCAGCAGCTCTCTAGCGGGGTCCTCCTACGAGCAGTACTTC.

V is TRBV27 and J is TRBJ2-1; 9 positions agree with TRBD2. Germline trimming cut 2 bases from V and 5 bases from J; bases unmatched to any gene: 7. The CDR3 is 16 amino acids. Per the germline V gene, CDR1 is MNHEY and CDR2 is SMNVEV (reference sequence). The CDR3 DNA follows: TGTGCCAGCAGTTTAATGAGCCTAGCGGGAAACAATGAGCAGTTCTTC. Translation gives CASSLMSLAGNNEQFF.

J is TRBJ2-2 and V is TRBV11-1; possibly TRBD2 for D (6 bases). The CDR3 consists of 14 residues. V lost 5 bases and J lost 5, with 12 bases in between. The germline V gene has CDR1 SGHAT and CDR2 FQDESV (reference sequence). The chain's CDR3 is CASSRGAWTGELFF. The CDR3 bases are TGTGCCAGCAGCCGCGGGGCCTGGACCGGGGAGCTGTTTTTT.